These T cell receptor beta chains were read from a single sample in a study of blood T cell repertoires in COVID-19. TCRdb keeps only in-frame clones here, not all; method: immunoSEQ multiplex PCR. The sample has approximately 270,000 clones, around nine tenths seen once. Sequencing was carried out using peripheral blood. The receptor source for this set is a man aged 35 to 55 with active or convalescent COVID-19. Both conserved end residues are part of each CDR3.

>TRBJ1-2|TRBV2
CASKPQYGYTF
>TRBJ1-2|TRBV20-1
CSAGDRASYTF
>TRBJ2-2|TRBV7-9
CASSLQSTGELFF
>TRBJ1-5|TRBV4-1
CASSEQGNSNQPQHF
>TRBJ1-1|TRBV7-9
CASSLDPGTEAFF
>TRBJ2-7|TRBV10-2
CASSPGGAYEQYF
>TRBJ1-1|TRBV24-1
CATSRGTEAFF
>TRBJ1-2|TRBV6-6
CASSLDRADYYGYTF
>TRBJ1-2|TRBV6-5
CASSTRDRGGYGYTF
>TRBJ2-7|TRBV9
CASSSTGTGGKEQYF
>TRBJ2-7|TRBV28
CASRRSTAYEQYF
>TRBJ2-7|TRBV29-1
CSVRQDRYEQYF
>TRBJ1-5|TRBV3-1/TRBV3-2
CASSQGTGQGIGPQHF
>TRBJ2-1|TRBV2
CASAPSGTSPSLVF
>TRBJ2-7|TRBV27
CASGPPGLAGYEQYF
>TRBJ2-3|TRBV21-1
CASSKRRKDREDTDTQYF
>TRBJ2-1|TRBV14
CASSQGGASGIWVQFF
>TRBJ1-4|TRBV4-2
CASSQDRGRGEKLFF
>TRBJ1-4|TRBV6-2/TRBV6-3
CASSYRWKQGREKLFF
>TRBJ1-1|TRBV18
CASSPRGGNTEAFF
>TRBJ1-2|TRBV2
CASRGRTGDYTF
>TRBJ2-3|TRBV25-1
CASSDGGREYF
>TRBJ2-3|TRBV7-9
CASSHPMWRADTDTQYF
>TRBJ2-7|TRBV5-1
CASSLETPYEQYF
>TRBJ2-7|TRBV7-9
CASSHTGTVYEQYF
>TRBJ1-1|TRBV7-6
CASSQQANTEAFF
>TRBJ2-7|TRBV7-9
CASSSGQNEQYF
>TRBJ1-2|TRBV28
CASRPTANYGYTF
>TRBJ1-6|TRBV6-5
CASSFAGTGVSPLHF
>TRBJ2-7|TRBV28
CASSRQGLKYEQYF
>TRBJ1-5|TRBV9
CASSGDWGAPQHF
>TRBJ1-1|TRBV2
CASSTGATEAFF
>TRBJ1-6|TRBV28
CASSQGAWGESLHF
>TRBJ1-6|TRBV27
CASSLGITGFTSPLHF
>TRBJ1-2|TRBV28
CASSLDMPWEGGAASYGYTF
>TRBJ2-2|TRBV15
CATSSRQMNTGELFF
>TRBJ1-2|TRBV5-1
CASSLGGIQSGGYTF
>TRBJ2-2|TRBV29-1
CSVEEGTGAGELFF
>TRBJ2-5|TRBV5-1
CASSLASGNKGGETQYF
>TRBJ2-5|TRBV29-1
CSGDRGETQYF
>TRBJ1-2|TRBV2
CASSSQGEIRGYTF
>TRBJ2-5|TRBV7-3
CASSSGGKIQETQYF
>TRBJ2-6|TRBV3-1/TRBV3-2
CASSQEVLRSGANVLTF
>TRBJ2-1|TRBV9
CASSRLAFFMNEQFF
>TRBJ1-5|TRBV3-1/TRBV3-2
CASSQDSREQPQHF
>TRBJ1-2|TRBV18
CASSRETGPQDYGYTF
>TRBJ1-5|TRBV15
CATSRAAGQGNQPQHF
>TRBJ1-6|TRBV5-4
CASSLEGGGNSPLHF
>TRBJ2-7|TRBV5-6
CASSLPGQVGHEQYF